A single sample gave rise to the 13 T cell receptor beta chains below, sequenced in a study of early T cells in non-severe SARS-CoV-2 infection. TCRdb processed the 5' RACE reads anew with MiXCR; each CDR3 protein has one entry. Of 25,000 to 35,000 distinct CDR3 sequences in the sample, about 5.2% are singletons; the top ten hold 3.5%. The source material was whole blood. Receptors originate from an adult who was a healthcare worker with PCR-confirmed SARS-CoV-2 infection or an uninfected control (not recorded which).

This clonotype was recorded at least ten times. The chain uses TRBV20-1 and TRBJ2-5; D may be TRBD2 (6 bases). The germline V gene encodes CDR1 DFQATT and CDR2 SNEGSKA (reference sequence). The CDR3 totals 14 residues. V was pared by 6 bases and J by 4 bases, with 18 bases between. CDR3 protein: CSARRVFRGETQYF. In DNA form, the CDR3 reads TGCAGTGCCAGGAGGGTTTTTAGGGGAGAGACCCAGTACTTC.

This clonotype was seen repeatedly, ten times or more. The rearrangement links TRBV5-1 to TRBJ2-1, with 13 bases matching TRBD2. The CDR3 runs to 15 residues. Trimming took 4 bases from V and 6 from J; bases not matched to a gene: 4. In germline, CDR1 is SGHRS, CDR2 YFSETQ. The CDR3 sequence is CASSPGTSGTNEQFF. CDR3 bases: TGCGCCAGCAGCCCCGGGACTAGCGGGACCAATGAGCAGTTCTTC.

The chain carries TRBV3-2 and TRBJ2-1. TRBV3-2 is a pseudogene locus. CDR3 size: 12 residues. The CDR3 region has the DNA TGTGCCAGCAGCCAATCTGGCGATGAGCAGTTCTTC. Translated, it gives CASSQSGDEQFF.

The CDR3 coding sequence is TGTGCCAGCAGTTTGAATTCGGCGAGGAGCAATCAGCCCCAGCATTTT. This codes for CASSLNSARSNQPQHF. V and J are TRBV28 and TRBJ1-5, with D hard to call. This CDR3 comprises 16 residues. Deletions cut 3 bases from V and 1 base from J, with 13 bases between. The germline gives CDR1 MDHEN, CDR2 SYDVKM. The whole variable domain, filled in from reference TRBV28 and TRBJ1-5, reads DVKVTQSSRYLVKRTGEKVFLECVQDMDHENMFWYRQDPGLGLRLIYFSYDVKMKEKGDIPEGYSVSREKKERFSLILESASTNQTSMYLCASSLNSARSNQPQHFGDGTRLSIL.

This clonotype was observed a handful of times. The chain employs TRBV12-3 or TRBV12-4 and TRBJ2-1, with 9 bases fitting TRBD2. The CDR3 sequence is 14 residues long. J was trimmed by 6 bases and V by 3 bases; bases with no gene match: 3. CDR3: CASSLLAGVNEQFF. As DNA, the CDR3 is TGTGCCAGCAGTTTGTTAGCGGGAGTCAATGAGCAGTTCTTC.

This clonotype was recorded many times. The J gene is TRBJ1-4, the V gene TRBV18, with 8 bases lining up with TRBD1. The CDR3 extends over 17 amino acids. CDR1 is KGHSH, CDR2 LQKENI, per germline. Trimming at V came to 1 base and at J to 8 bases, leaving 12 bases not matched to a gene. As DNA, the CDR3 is TGTGCCAGCTCACCACAAGGACAGGGAAATTTAGACGAAAAACTGTTTTTT. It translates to CASSPQGQGNLDEKLFF.

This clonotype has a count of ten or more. CDR3: CASGSGQLQETQYF. The DNA of the CDR3 is TGTGCTAGTGGTTCGGGGCAACTCCAAGAGACCCAGTACTTC. This chain joins TRBV12-5 and TRBJ2-5; D tentatively reads TRBD1 or TRBD2 (5 bases each). Trimming removed 4 bases at V and 1 base at J, with 10 bases between. The CDR3 consists of 14 residues. CDR1 is LGHNT, CDR2 FRNRAP, per germline.

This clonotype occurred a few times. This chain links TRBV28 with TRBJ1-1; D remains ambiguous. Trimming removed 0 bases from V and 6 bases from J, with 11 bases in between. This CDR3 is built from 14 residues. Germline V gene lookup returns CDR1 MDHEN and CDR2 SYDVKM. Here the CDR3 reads CASSLWTSFPEAFF. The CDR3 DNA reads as TGTGCCAGCAGTTTATGGACTTCTTTCCCTGAAGCTTTCTTT.

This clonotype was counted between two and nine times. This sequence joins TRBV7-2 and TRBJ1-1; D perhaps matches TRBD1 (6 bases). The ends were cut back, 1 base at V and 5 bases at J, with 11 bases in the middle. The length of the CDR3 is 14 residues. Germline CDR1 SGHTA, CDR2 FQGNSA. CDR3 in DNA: TGTGCCAGCAGCTTAGTCGGGGGGCGGACTGAAGCTTTCTTT. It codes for CASSLVGGRTEAFF.

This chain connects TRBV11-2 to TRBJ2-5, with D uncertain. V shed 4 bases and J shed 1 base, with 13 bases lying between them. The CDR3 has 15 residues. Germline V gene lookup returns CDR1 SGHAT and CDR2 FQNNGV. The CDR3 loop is CASSSDVGIQETQYF. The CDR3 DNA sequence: TGTGCCAGCAGCTCCGACGTGGGGATCCAAGAGACCCAGTACTTC. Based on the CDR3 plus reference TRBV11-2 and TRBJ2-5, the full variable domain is EAGVAQSPRYKIIEKRQSVAFWCNPISGHATLYWYQQILGQGPKLLIQFQNNGVVDDSQLPKDRFSAERLKGVDSTLKIQPAKLEDSAVYLCASSSDVGIQETQYFGPGTRLLVL.

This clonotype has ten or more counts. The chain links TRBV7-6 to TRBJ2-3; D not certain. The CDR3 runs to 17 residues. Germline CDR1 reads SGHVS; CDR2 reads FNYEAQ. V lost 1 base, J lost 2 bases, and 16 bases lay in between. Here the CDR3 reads CASSLENSLSYTDTQYF. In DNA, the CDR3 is TGTGCCAGCAGCTTAGAAAACAGCCTTTCGTACACAGATACGCAGTATTTT.

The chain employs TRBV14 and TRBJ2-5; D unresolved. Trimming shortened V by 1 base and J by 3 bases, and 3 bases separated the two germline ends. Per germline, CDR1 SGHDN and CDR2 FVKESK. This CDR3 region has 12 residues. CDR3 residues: CASSQGEETQYF. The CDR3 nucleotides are TGTGCCAGCAGCCAAGGAGAAGAGACCCAGTACTTC.

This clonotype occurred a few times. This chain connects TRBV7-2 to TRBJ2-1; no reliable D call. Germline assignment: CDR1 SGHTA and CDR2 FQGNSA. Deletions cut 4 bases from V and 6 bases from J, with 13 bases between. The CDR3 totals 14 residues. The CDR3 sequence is CASSSMSVLNEQFF. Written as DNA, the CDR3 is TGTGCCAGCAGCTCGATGAGCGTACTCAATGAGCAGTTCTTC.